The 9 T cell receptor beta chains below were found in one sample sequenced in a study of cytomegalovirus exposure and HLA in healthy donors. The PCR had 60 Vbeta and 13 Jbeta primers. Generated by immunoSEQ multiplex PCR, the TCRdb table keeps only in-frame clones and is missing some. The sample totals about 160,000 clones; its top ten clones hold 1% to 1.5%. The sample consisted of PBMCs. These receptors came from a woman in her fifties or sixties in good health and CMV-seronegative.

The gene calls are TRBV6-5 and TRBJ2-1; TRBD1 aligns across 9 bases. V shed 4 bases, J shed 6 bases, and the junction held 7 bases outside the gene matches. CDR1 MNHEY and CDR2 SVGAGI come from the germline V gene. There are 15 residues in the CDR3. This CDR3 is CASSWDRAAGNEQFF. The DNA of the CDR3 is TGTGCCAGCAGTTGGGACAGGGCCGCCGGCAATGAGCAGTTCTTC.

The chain carries TRBV5-1 and TRBJ1-1, with D tentatively TRBD1 (6 bases). Deletions cut 5 bases from V and 2 bases from J, with 13 bases between. Looked up from germline, CDR1 is SGHRS and CDR2 is YFSETQ. The CDR3 contains 14 residues. This CDR3 is CASRAGVPNTEAFF. DNA of the CDR3: TGCGCCAGCAGGGCAGGGGTTCCAAACACTGAAGCTTTCTTT.

J is TRBJ1-1 and V is TRBV4-2; no reliable D call. The V end lost 0 bases, the J end lost 4 bases, and 12 bases lay between the germline ends. This CDR3 comprises 15 residues. Per germline, CDR1 LGHNA and CDR2 YNFKEQ. CDR3 DNA sequence: TGTGCCAGCAGCCAAGAGGCCGAGGAGAGCACTGAAGCTTTCTTT. Encoded protein: CASSQEAEESTEAFF.

The rearrangement links TRBV6-1 to TRBJ1-5; the D is unclear. This CDR3 has 13 amino acids. CDR1 and CDR2 from the germline V gene are MNHNS and SASEGT. Trimming pared 6 bases from V and 2 bases from J, leaving 8 bases between. In DNA form, the CDR3 reads TGTGCCAGCAGCGTTAGCGGCAATCAGCCCCAGCATTTT. It is translated as CASSVSGNQPQHF.

CDR3 loop: CASSLRGRIGELFF. The CDR3 nucleotides read TGTGCCAGCAGCTTAAGGGGGCGTATCGGGGAGCTGTTTTTT. This chain links TRBV7-8 with TRBJ2-2; 7 bases are shared with TRBD1. With V trimmed by 2 bases and J by 7 bases, 4 bases remained unmatched. Germline CDR1 SGHVS, CDR2 FQNEAQ. The CDR3 is made up of 14 amino acids. The variable domain in full, completed from reference TRBV7-8 and TRBJ2-2, reads GAGVSQSPRYKVAKRGQDVALRCDPISGHVSLFWYQQALGQGPEFLTYFQNEAQLDKSGLPSDRFFAERPEGSVSTLKIQRTQQEDSAVYLCASSLRGRIGELFFGEGSRLTVL.

The CDR3 nucleotides read TGTGCCAGCAGCGACAGGGGAGGTGGCTACACCTTC. Protein product: CASSDRGGGYTF. The rearrangement joins TRBV7-3 to TRBJ1-2, with 8 bases aligning to TRBD1. The trim removed 5 bases at V and 7 bases at J, leaving 3 bases unmatched. The CDR3 sequence is 12 residues long. The germline gives CDR1 SGHTA, CDR2 FQGTGA.

The V call is TRBV5-4, the J call TRBJ2-5; the D is unclear. Per germline, CDR1 SGHNT and CDR2 YYREEE (reference sequence). Trimming cost V 0 bases and J 5 bases, with 5 bases left between them. CDR3 length: 12 amino acids. CDR3 region: CASSLAGETQYF. The CDR3, as DNA: TGTGCCAGCAGCTTGGCCGGGGAGACCCAGTACTTC. The whole variable domain, remainder taken from reference TRBV5-4 and TRBJ2-5, is ETGVTQSPTHLIKTRGQQVTLRCSSQSGHNTVSWYQQALGQGPQFIFQYYREEENGRGNFPPRFSGLQFPNYSSELNVNALELDDSALYLCASSLAGETQYFGPGTRLLVL.

The V gene is TRBV27, the J gene TRBJ2-7; TRBD1 is a possible D gene (6 bases). Trimming stripped 3 bases from V and 4 bases from J, with 10 bases between. CDR3 length equals 13 residues. CDR1 MNHEY and CDR2 SMNVEV come from the germline V gene (reference sequence). The CDR3 DNA follows: TGTGCCAGCAGTTTGGGACATTTTTACGAGCAGTACTTC. This sequence encodes CASSLGHFYEQYF.

The V and J genes are TRBV2 and TRBJ2-3; 13 bases agree with TRBD2. Germline V lookup: CDR1 SNHLY, CDR2 FYNNEI. The CDR3 contains 16 residues. V was clipped by 7 bases and J by 4 bases; unmatched bases: 8. In DNA, the CDR3 is TGTGCCAGCAAGGGACTAGCGGGATCTCCCTCAGATACGCAGTATTTT. This encodes CASKGLAGSPSDTQYF.